This entry lists 25 T cell receptor beta chains sequenced from one sample in a study of Japanese encephalitis immunity and Zika vaccine responses. TCRdb passed the 5' RACE reads through MiXCR, listing each CDR3 protein once. The table has roughly 680 distinct CDR3 sequences, approximately 4% seen once; the top ten hold about a fifth. CFSE-labeled PBMCs were cultured approximately six days with peptide pools, each at roughly 0.93 ug/mL. Live CD56-CD19-CD16-CD3+CD4+ cells with low CFSE were sorted unfixed as proliferating CD4 T cells. The sample here was antigen-activated CD4+ T cells from blood, cultured, taken during a Zika inactivated vaccine study. The source of these receptors is an adult woman who received an inactivated Zika virus vaccine.

Within the sample, this clonotype is large. V gene TRBV29-1 combines with J gene TRBJ1-2; 7 bases fit TRBD1. The CDR3 runs 12 residues. Germline V CDR1 and CDR2: SQVTM, ANQGSEA. J was trimmed by 7 bases and V by 5 bases; bases with no gene match: 7. CDR3 loop: CSVLGGAGGYTF. CDR3 DNA sequence: TGCAGCGTTCTAGGGGGCGCGGGTGGCTACACCTTC.

This clonotype is medium-sized in the sample. This rearrangement joins TRBV6-2 or TRBV6-3 to TRBJ1-1; the D gene is possibly TRBD1 (5 bases). The germline V gene has CDR1 MNHEY and CDR2 SVGEGT. Trimming cost V 0 bases and J 12 bases, with 20 bases left between them. This CDR3 has 15 amino acids. The CDR3 nucleotides are TGTGCCAGCAGTTACTCTTCGAGCGGGGCATTGGTATCTTTCTTT. This gives the protein CASSYSSSGALVSFF.

This clonotype was detected many times. This chain connects TRBV28 to TRBJ2-7; 7 bases match TRBD1. Germline CDR1 and CDR2: MDHEN and SYDVKM. The CDR3 consists of 14 residues. With V trimmed by 7 bases and J by 1 base, 7 bases remained unmatched. The CDR3 region has the DNA TGTGCCAGCACCGAACAGGGGCGATCCTACGAGCAGTACTTC. Encoded protein: CASTEQGRSYEQYF.

This clonotype is deemed hyperexpanded. The V call is TRBV27, the J call TRBJ1-1, with TRBD1 as a possible D gene (5 bases). Germline V gene sequence: CDR1 MNHEY, CDR2 SMNVEV (reference sequence). The V end lost 5 bases, the J end lost 1 base, and 11 bases lay between the germline ends. This CDR3 has 14 residues. CDR3 region: CASSLFQGNTEAFF. For the CDR3, the DNA is TGTGCCAGCAGTCTGTTTCAGGGGAACACTGAAGCTTTCTTT.

This clonotype is labeled as medium-sized. The gene calls are TRBV7-2 and TRBJ2-2, with D possibly TRBD1 on 6 matching bases. There are 13 residues in the CDR3. Per the germline V gene, CDR1 is SGHTA and CDR2 is FQGNSA. V was cut by 5 bases and J by 4 bases, with 8 bases left in between. The CDR3, as DNA: TGTGCCAGCAGCCTACAGGGCACCGGGGAGCTGTTTTTT. Translated, it gives CASSLQGTGELFF.

This clonotype is large. The chain is built from TRBV20-1 and TRBJ2-4; D is ambiguous. Trimming stripped 2 bases from V and 6 bases from J, with 14 bases between. The CDR3 has 14 residues. Looked up from germline, CDR1 is DFQATT and CDR2 is SNEGSKA (reference sequence). The CDR3, as DNA: TGCAGTGCTAGAAGGGCAGTCTCCGGAAACATTCAGTACTTC. Residues: CSARRAVSGNIQYF.

Many counts were recorded for this clonotype. The chain links TRBV7-6 to TRBJ2-5; a weak D match, TRBD2 (6 bases). CDR1 and CDR2 from the germline V gene are SGHVS and FNYEAQ. This CDR3 comprises 14 residues. Between the trimmed V and J ends, which lost 2 bases and 5 bases, there was a span of 12 bases. This CDR3 is CASSLRTRGETQYF. The CDR3, as DNA: TGTGCCAGCAGCTTACGGACTCGGGGGGAGACCCAGTACTTC. Filled out from reference TRBV7-6 and TRBJ2-5, the complete variable domain reads GAGVSQSPRYKVTKRGQDVALRCDPISGHVSLYWYRQALGQGPEFLTYFNYEAQQDKSGLPNDRFSAERPEGSISTLTIQRTEQRDSAMYRCASSLRTRGETQYFGPGTRLLVL.

By its share, this clonotype is medium-sized. This chain uses TRBV19 with TRBJ1-2; 9 bases are shared with TRBD1. Germline trimming cut 5 bases from V and 8 bases from J; bases unmatched to any gene: 9. Germline V gene sequence: CDR1 LNHDA, CDR2 SQIVND (reference sequence). The CDR3 extends over 14 amino acids. The CDR3 DNA reads TGTGCCAGTAGTCCACAGGGGGCCGAGGCAGGCTACACCTTC. Translation gives CASSPQGAEAGYTF. The full variable domain, with the rest looked up from reference TRBV19 and TRBJ1-2, is DGGITQSPKYLFRKEGQNVTLSCEQNLNHDAMYWYRQDPGQGLRLIYYSQIVNDFQKGDIAEGYSVSREKKESFPLTVTSAQKNPTAFYLCASSPQGAEAGYTFGSGTRLTVV.

This clonotype is termed medium-sized (0.01 to 0.1%). The V call is TRBV30, the J call TRBJ1-5; D possibly corresponds to TRBD1 (5 bases). The V end was cut by 1 base, the J end by 7 bases, with 14 bases between. Germline V gives CDR1 GTSNPN, CDR2 SVGIG (reference sequence). The CDR3 runs to 14 residues. CDR3 DNA sequence: TGTGCCTGGAGTGGGGGGAACCAAGGGCAGCCCCAGCATTTT. This encodes CAWSGGNQGQPQHF.

By proportion, this clonotype is large. The CDR3 DNA is TGTGCCAGCAGTTACAATCTAGCCTCCGATACGCAGTATTTT. It yields the protein CASSYNLASDTQYF. The chain recombines TRBV6-2 or TRBV6-3 with TRBJ2-3; a weak D match, TRBD2 (5 bases). Per germline, CDR1 MNHEY and CDR2 SVGEGT. V dropped 2 bases and J dropped 6 bases, with 12 bases sitting between them. The CDR3 length is 14 residues.

By proportion, this clonotype is large. The chain uses TRBV9 and TRBJ1-2, with D hard to call. The germline V gene has CDR1 SGDLS and CDR2 YYNGEE. The CDR3 is 13 amino acids. V lost 3 bases and J 0 bases, leaving 6 bases between the germline ends. CDR3 region: CASSAGTNYGYTF. In nucleotides, the CDR3 is TGTGCCAGCAGCGCGGGAACTAACTATGGCTACACCTTC.

This clonotype was detected ten times or more. The chain is built from TRBV2 and TRBJ1-2; D uncertain. CDR1 and CDR2 from the germline V gene are SNHLY and FYNNEI. Deletions cut 4 bases from V and 4 bases from J, with 13 bases between. The CDR3 spans 14 residues. CDR3 bases: TGTGCCAGCAGTGGCTTAACCGGGAGCTATGGCTACACCTTC. Protein product: CASSGLTGSYGYTF.

Judged by abundance, this clonotype is medium-sized (0.01 to 0.1%). The rearrangement joins TRBV18 to TRBJ1-5, with D possibly being TRBD1 (5 bases). With 6 bases removed from V and 0 bases from J, the gap between germline ends came to 18 bases. This CDR3 has 17 amino acids. Germline V lookup: CDR1 KGHSH, CDR2 LQKENI. CDR3 protein: CASSMAAPGSSNQPQHF. The CDR3 DNA sequence: TGTGCCAGCTCCATGGCGGCTCCAGGGAGTAGCAATCAGCCCCAGCATTTT.

This clonotype rates as medium-sized. Its ends do not fully match the called genes, so a read error is possible. This sequence joins TRBV7-7 and TRBJ1-5, with 8 bases identical to TRBD1. This CDR3 region has 16 residues. Germline V gives CDR1 SSHAT, CDR2 FNYEAQ (reference sequence). CDR3 nucleotides: TGTGCTAGCAGCTTACGGGACAGGAGAGTAAATCAGCCCCAGCATTTT. Its protein is CASSLRDRRVNQPQHF.

By share, this clonotype ranks as medium-sized. The genes are TRBV30 and TRBJ1-5; no clear D. This CDR3 has 14 amino acids. Germline V gives CDR1 GTSNPN, CDR2 SVGIG (reference sequence). V was clipped by 0 bases and J by 0 bases, with 6 bases between them. The CDR3 is CAWSVDYSNQPQHF. CDR3 in DNA: TGTGCCTGGAGTGTTGATTATAGCAATCAGCCCCAGCATTTT. Full variable domain (missing parts from reference TRBV30 and TRBJ1-5): SQTIHQWPATLVQPVGSPLSLECTVEGTSNPNLYWYRQAAGRGLQLLFYSVGIGQISSEVPQNLSASRPQDRQFILSSKKLLLSDSGFYLCAWSVDYSNQPQHFGDGTRLSIL.

This clonotype ranks as large. The chain is built from TRBV28 and TRBJ1-2; D might be TRBD1 (6 bases). The germline CDR1 and CDR2 sequences are MDHEN and SYDVKM. With 3 bases removed from V and 8 bases from J, the gap between germline ends came to 13 bases. The CDR3 has 13 amino acids. CDR3 loop: CASSFLGTKGYTF. Here the CDR3 DNA reads TGTGCCAGCAGTTTCCTAGGGACAAAGGGCTACACCTTC.

The table lists this clonotype with a few counts. This rearrangement joins TRBV4-3 to TRBJ1-1; 12 positions match TRBD1. The CDR3 has 17 residues. The V and J ends lost 2 bases and 4 bases, in that order; junction bases with no gene match: 8. Germline V gives CDR1 LGHNA, CDR2 YSLEER. DNA of the CDR3: TGCGCCAGCAGCCAAAGTGGGGACAGGGGGCGCAGCACTGAAGCTTTCTTT. This sequence encodes CASSQSGDRGRSTEAFF.

This clonotype is deemed medium-sized (0.01 to 0.1%). The CDR3 coding sequence is TGTGCCTGGAGGATACAGGGAGGAGGAAAACTGTTTTTT. Amino acids: CAWRIQGGGKLFF. The chain employs TRBV30 and TRBJ1-4; weak D call: TRBD1 (6 bases). The CDR3 has 13 residues. V was shortened by 3 bases and J by 10 bases, with 15 bases between the two germline ends. Germline lookup yields CDR1 GTSNPN and CDR2 SVGIG (reference sequence).

Comments on this clonotype: This may be a read error, as it is one base from a much larger clone. The V and J genes are TRBV30 and TRBJ1-1, with D perhaps matching TRBD1 (6 bases). The germline CDR1 and CDR2 sequences are GTSNPN and SVGIG (reference sequence). The CDR3 covers 14 residues. The CDR3 loop is CARSREQGTGEAFF. The DNA for the CDR3 is TGTGCCAGGAGTAGGGAGCAGGGGACCGGTGAAGCTTTCTTT.

This clonotype has just a few counts. Germline is not matched at one junction end, which may reflect a read error. This chain joins TRBV28 and TRBJ1-3, with D unclear. The CDR3 runs to 16 residues. The germline V gene encodes CDR1 MDHEN and CDR2 SYDVKM. CDR3 DNA: TGTGCCAACAGTTCAGCAACAGCATCCTCTGGAAACACCATATATTTT. It is translated as CANSSATASSGNTIYF.

Sample share makes this clonotype medium-sized (0.01 to 0.1%). V and J are TRBV6-1 and TRBJ2-7; possibly TRBD1 for D (5 bases). Germline CDR1 reads MNHNS; CDR2 reads SASEGT. There are 14 residues in the CDR3. Trimming pared 6 bases from V and 3 bases from J, leaving 15 bases between. The CDR3 loop is CASSLGQGNYEQYF. Here the CDR3 DNA reads TGTGCCAGCAGCCTCGGGCAGGGTAACTACGAGCAGTACTTC.

Within the sample, this clonotype is large. V gene TRBV4-3 combines with J gene TRBJ1-4, with no clear D. Per the germline V gene, CDR1 is LGHNA and CDR2 is YSLEER. The CDR3 loop spans 17 amino acids. V lost 0 bases and J 1 base, leaving 12 bases between the germline ends. CDR3 sequence (DNA): TGCGCCAGCAGCCAAGACCTGATGGTAGGAACTAATGAAAAACTGTTTTTT. It codes for CASSQDLMVGTNEKLFF.

This clonotype was picked up many times. This chain uses TRBV12-3 or TRBV12-4 with TRBJ1-5; D might be TRBD1 (5 bases). This CDR3 is built from 15 residues. V was shortened by 6 bases and J by 5 bases, with 17 bases between the two germline ends. The CDR3: CASSPGTGRYQPQHF. The CDR3 DNA sequence: TGTGCCAGCAGCCCCGGGACGGGCCGGTATCAGCCCCAGCATTTT.

This clonotype is large by share. DNA of the CDR3: TGTGCCAGCAACGCAGCGGGTGAAGCTTTCTTT. It is translated as CASNAAGEAFF. The chain carries TRBV28 and TRBJ1-1; D is undetermined. V gave up 7 bases and J gave up 7 bases, with 10 bases separating them. The germline gives CDR1 MDHEN, CDR2 SYDVKM. The CDR3 runs 11 residues.

Within the sample, this clonotype is medium-sized (0.01 to 0.1%). This sequence joins TRBV9 and TRBJ2-1; D possibly matches TRBD1 or TRBD2 (6 bases each). CDR1 SGDLS and CDR2 YYNGEE come from the germline V gene. This CDR3 is built from 14 residues. V was shortened by 3 bases and J by 1 base, with 8 bases between the two germline ends. The CDR3 coding sequence is TGTGCCAGCAGCGGAGGGGGGTCCTACAATGAGCAGTTCTTC. As protein: CASSGGGSYNEQFF.